The clone carrying this T cell receptor beta chain was picked up a small number of times. Its antigen is undetermined. The sample originates from a study of OX40 agonist ivuxolimab in advanced cancers. Overall study context: Patients in the trial were receiving intravenous ivuxolimab every 2 weeks, at doses of 0.01 to 10 mg/kg. General observations from the study: Clonal expansion from baseline to week 6 occurred in both CD4+ and CD8+ T cells.

The method was immunoSEQ multiplex PCR; TCRdb's version includes in-frame clones alone and lacks a portion of them. The sample has tens of thousands of clones; 75% to 85% are singletons. V lost 6 bases to trimming and J lost 2 bases; unmatched junction nucleotides: 7. Germline CDR1 SGHRS, CDR2 YFSETQ. This CDR3 has 16 residues. This chain joins TRBV5-1 and TRBJ2-6, with TRBD2 matching 8 bases. The starting material was CD4+ or CD8+ T cells sorted from blood, obtained in a trial of the OX40 agonist ivuxolimab. The clonotype originates from an adult with an advanced solid tumor such as melanoma, head and neck, liver or kidney cancer. The CDR3 reads CASTRTSSAGANVLTF. The CDR3 nucleotides read TGCGCCAGCACAAGGACTAGCTCGGCTGGGGCCAACGTCCTGACTTTC.